This entry concerns a single TCR beta chain. What it binds is unknown. This entry belongs to a study of T cells after yellow fever vaccination. For the study at large: SMART-Seq v4 Ultra Low Input prepared the low-cell-number fractions. Notes on the study in general: Boosting was followed by the reappearance of most primary-vaccination clones (around 95% CD4, roughly 90% CD8). Only a minor proportion of clonotypes was detected across both CD4 and CD8 compartments.

TCR cDNA, made by 5'RACE template switching, carried an added universal primer site and UMIs. One entry per CDR3 protein, called by TCRdb with MiXCR from the 5' RACE reads. The table has under 700,000 distinct CDR3 sequences, about 15% seen once. CDR3 length: 12 residues. Germline lookup yields CDR1 SGHTA and CDR2 FQGNSA. The V end was cut by 5 bases, the J end by 5 bases, with 9 bases between. The sequence derives from a man aged 18 to 35 who received the YFV17D yellow fever vaccine. Sequences were derived from PBMCs, sampled 4 to 6 days after the first yellow fever vaccination. The chain combines TRBV7-2 with TRBJ2-5; no clear D. The CDR3 bases are TGTGCCAGCAGCCCCCCCTTTGAGACCCAGTACTTC. Residues: CASSPPFETQYF.